This T cell receptor beta chain was observed in a study of T cell clones after liver transplantation. CDR3 length: 16 amino acids. V dropped 3 bases and J dropped 3; count of bases not matched to a gene: 12. Germline values: CDR1 SGDLS, CDR2 YYNGEE. CD3+CD4+ and CD3+CD8+ cells were FACS-sorted from thawed unstimulated PBMCs. Here immunoSEQ multiplex PCR was the method, and the copy in TCRdb shows in-frame clones only, minus some. The sample yields tens of thousands of clones, more than 75% seen once. The sequence was obtained from a human donor who received a liver transplant. The sample consisted of CD4+ T cells from blood, taken before liver transplant. This chain uses TRBV9 with TRBJ2-7; 7 bases are shared with TRBD2. CDR3: CASSEGPGLAGYEQYF. The CDR3 nucleotides read TGTGCCAGCAGCGAGGGCCCTGGTTTAGCGGGCTACGAGCAGTACTTC.